One sample yielded the 26 T cell receptor beta chains listed below, sequenced in a study of blood T cells in healthy people across ages. A sample-barcoded 5' primer and a J-beta primer mix were used in a second PCR of about 7 to 11 cycles. TCRdb processed the 5' RACE reads anew with MiXCR; each CDR3 protein has one entry. The sample lists nearly 1 million distinct CDR3 sequences, just over 50% occurring once. The sequencing sample was made of blood. These receptors came from a woman in her fifties or sixties in good health.

The chain couples TRBV2 to TRBJ1-2; D is unresolved. Trimming left V 11 bases short and J 2 bases short, with 15 bases between. Germline-derived CDR1 and CDR2 are SNHLY and FYNNEI. The CDR3 runs to 13 residues. CDR3 sequence reads: CAGLVGLNYGYTF. The CDR3 DNA reads TGTGCCGGGCTAGTAGGCTTAAACTATGGCTACACCTTC.

The CDR3 coding sequence is TGTGCCAGCGGCAGAGCGGGAGTCGGTACGCAGTATTTT. It translates to CASGRAGVGTQYF. V usage is TRBV12-3 or TRBV12-4 and J usage is TRBJ2-3; 8 bases are shared with TRBD2. This CDR3 comprises 13 residues. The ends lost 8 bases at V and 8 bases at J; junction bases unmatched: 9.

This clonotype was picked up a small number of times. This chain joins TRBV4-2 and TRBJ2-5; 12 bases align to TRBD2. The CDR3 totals 18 residues. V was clipped by 1 base and J by 5 bases; unmatched bases: 11. Germline CDR1 LGHNA, CDR2 YNFKEQ. This CDR3 is CASSQGTSGRSGGETQYF. CDR3 DNA sequence: TGTGCCAGCAGCCAAGGAACTAGCGGGAGGTCAGGAGGTGAGACCCAGTACTTC.

V and J are TRBV12-3 or TRBV12-4 and TRBJ1-2, with D perhaps matching TRBD1 (5 bases). CDR3 length: 10 amino acids. The V gene lost 8 bases and the J gene lost 9 bases, with 10 bases spanning the gap. For the CDR3, the DNA is TGTGCCAGCCTAGGGGATCGCTACACCTTC. Amino acid sequence: CASLGDRYTF.

V and J are TRBV5-1 and TRBJ2-3; the D is unclear. Trimming cost V 4 bases and J 0 bases, with 9 bases left between them. The CDR3 is 14 amino acids. From germline, CDR1 is SGHRS and CDR2 YFSETQ. The CDR3 coding sequence is TGCGCCAGCAGCCCCGACCCGAGCACAGATACGCAGTATTTT. Its translation: CASSPDPSTDTQYF.

The J gene is TRBJ2-7, the V gene TRBV30, with D possibly called TRBD1 or TRBD2 (5 bases each). This CDR3 region has 16 residues. V lost 1 base and J 2 bases, leaving 18 bases between the germline ends. The germline V gene has CDR1 GTSNPN and CDR2 SVGIG (reference sequence). The DNA of the CDR3 is TGTGCCTGGAGTGGGCGAACCGGGACGTCGGCCTACGAGCAGTACTTC. This sequence encodes CAWSGRTGTSAYEQYF.

The rearrangement links TRBV28 to TRBJ2-7, with D perhaps matching TRBD2 (6 bases). The CDR3 is 13 amino acids. CDR1 is MDHEN and CDR2 is SYDVKM in the germline V gene. Trimming removed 9 bases at V and 2 bases at J, with 14 bases between. The CDR3 DNA reads as TGTGCCAGTAGTACTAGCCTTACCTACGAGCAGTACTTC. This codes for CASSTSLTYEQYF.

This clonotype was counted ten times or more. This chain joins TRBV27 and TRBJ2-3; 10 bases fit TRBD2. V shed 4 bases and J 0 bases; nucleotides not matched to a gene: 10. Germline loops: CDR1 MNHEY, CDR2 SMNVEV (reference sequence). This CDR3 spans 18 amino acids. The CDR3: CASSYGLADLSSTDTQYF. CDR3 DNA: TGTGCCAGCAGTTACGGACTAGCGGACTTATCTAGCACAGATACGCAGTATTTT.

The table lists this clonotype with a few counts. The V and J genes are TRBV10-1 and TRBJ2-5, with 7 positions matching TRBD1. Germline lookup yields CDR1 WNHNN and CDR2 SYGVQD (reference sequence). V shed 1 base and J 2 bases; nucleotides not matched to a gene: 4. This CDR3 is built from 15 residues. The CDR3 DNA follows: TGCGCCAGCAGTGAGTTGGGACAGAAACAAGAGACCCAGTACTTC. Translation: CASSELGQKQETQYF.

Comments on this clonotype: Since a much larger clone is just one base distant, this may be a read error. DNA for the CDR3: TGCGCCAGCAGCCAAGGACTAGGGACGGACTCCCACGAGCAGTACTTC. Amino acid sequence: CASSQGLGTDSHEQYF. This rearrangement joins TRBV4-3 to TRBJ2-1; TRBD2 might be the D (6 bases). The J call may be wrong; the DNA end is better matched by TRBJ2-7. The CDR3 sequence is 16 residues long. The germline V gene encodes CDR1 LGHNA and CDR2 YSLEER.

This clonotype occurred a few times. This chain joins TRBV7-9 and TRBJ2-3, with 10 nucleotides matching TRBD2. The CDR3 totals 15 residues. Losses at the gene ends were 2 bases for V and 5 bases for J; bases not matched to a gene: 4. CDR1 is SEHNR and CDR2 is FQNEAQ in the germline V gene (reference sequence). The CDR3, as DNA: TGTGCCAGCAGCTTAAAAGCGGGAGGGCGAGATACGCAGTATTTT. Translated: CASSLKAGGRDTQYF.

The chain uses TRBV2 and TRBJ2-5; possible D gene TRBD1, 6 bases. The J call may not be correct, given that the DNA end is closer to TRBJ2-4. In germline, CDR1 is SNHLY, CDR2 FYNNEI. The CDR3 totals 15 residues. Written as DNA, the CDR3 is TGTGCCAGCAGAACCGGACAGATACTAAAAAACATTCAGTACTTC. Translated, it gives CASRTGQILKNIQYF.

V gene TRBV27 combines with J gene TRBJ2-3; unclear D gene. The CDR3 sequence is 15 residues long. V lost 0 bases and J 8 bases, leaving 15 bases between the germline ends. Germline loops: CDR1 MNHEY, CDR2 SMNVEV (reference sequence). The CDR3 region is CASSLSLGSRGTQYF. The CDR3 nucleotides are TGTGCCAGCAGTTTATCGCTGGGTTCACGCGGTACGCAGTATTTT.

The chain carries TRBV15 and TRBJ1-2; D is unclear. Trimming took off 0 bases at V and 8 bases at J, with 16 bases between the two ends. The germline CDR1 and CDR2 sequences are LNHNV and YYDKDF (reference sequence). The CDR3 spans 15 residues. CDR3 DNA sequence: TGTGCCACCAGCAGAGATCGTACGGTTCTTATGGGCTACACCTTC. Protein product: CATSRDRTVLMGYTF.

This clonotype has only a few counts. This sequence joins TRBV7-8 and TRBJ2-1; 7 bases map to TRBD2. V shed 5 bases, J shed 3 bases, and the junction held 10 bases outside the gene matches. Germline CDR1 reads SGHVS; CDR2 reads FQNEAQ. The CDR3 length is 16 residues. Written as DNA, the CDR3 is TGTGCCAGCAGCCGAGCGGGTCTAGCGGACTACAATGAGCAGTTCTTC. This encodes CASSRAGLADYNEQFF.

This clonotype was counted between two and nine times. CDR3 amino acids: CASSLLDRGADTQYF. CDR3 sequence (DNA): TGTGCCAGCAGCCTCCTGGACAGGGGGGCCGATACGCAGTATTTT. The chain is built from TRBV7-8 and TRBJ2-3; 10 bases map to TRBD1. This CDR3 contains 15 residues. Unmatched junction bases numbered 8, after V lost 5 bases and J lost 6 bases. Germline V gene lookup returns CDR1 SGHVS and CDR2 FQNEAQ.

The chain uses TRBV20-1 and TRBJ2-1; 7 nucleotides match TRBD2. V shed 6 bases and J 6 bases; nucleotides not matched to a gene: 11. Germline values: CDR1 DFQATT, CDR2 SNEGSKA (reference sequence). The length of the CDR3 is 14 residues. The CDR3 here is CSAAGTGGFNEQFF. For the CDR3, the DNA is TGCAGTGCCGCGGGGACGGGAGGCTTCAATGAGCAGTTCTTC.

CDR3 loop: CASLYRGYNEQFF. The CDR3 nucleotides read TGTGCCAGCCTTTACCGGGGTTACAATGAGCAGTTCTTC. The gene calls are TRBV2 and TRBJ2-1; D is possibly TRBD2 (5 bases). The CDR3 has 13 amino acids. Germline CDR1 SNHLY, CDR2 FYNNEI. V lost 8 bases to trimming and J lost 4 bases, with 12 bases between them. Looking up the rest from reference TRBV2 and TRBJ2-1 gives the full variable domain: EPEVTQTPSHQVTQMGQEVILRCVPISNHLYFYWYRQILGQKVEFLVSFYNNEISEKSEIFDDQFSVERPDGSNFTLKIRSTKLEDSAMYFCASLYRGYNEQFFGPGTRLTVL.

The chain uses TRBV5-1 and TRBJ1-1; a weak D match, TRBD1 (6 bases). Per germline, CDR1 SGHRS and CDR2 YFSETQ. The V end was cut by 2 bases, the J end by 3 bases, with 17 bases between. The length of the CDR3 is 16 residues. For the CDR3, the DNA is TGCGCCAGCAGCTTAGTTCGGGGGCGTCAAGACACTGAAGCTTTCTTT. Translated, it gives CASSLVRGRQDTEAFF.

This chain links TRBV12-3 or TRBV12-4 with TRBJ1-1, with a tentative D call TRBD1 (6 bases). Trimming pared 3 bases from V and 4 bases from J, leaving 18 bases between. The CDR3 spans 16 residues. As DNA, the CDR3 is TGTGCCAGCAGTTTCGCGACAGGAGGGGGGATCACTGAAGCTTTCTTT. Translated, it gives CASSFATGGGITEAFF.

There are a few counts of this clonotype. In DNA, the CDR3 is TGTGCCACCAGTGAAGCGGGTGATCATCAGCCCCAGCATTTT. It encodes CATSEAGDHQPQHF. The chain couples TRBV24-1 to TRBJ1-5, with D unclear. The V and J ends lost 4 bases and 5 bases respectively, with 11 bases between them. CDR1 and CDR2 from the germline V gene are KGHDR and SFDVKD. The CDR3 spans 14 residues.

This rearrangement joins TRBV20-1 to TRBJ2-5; 7 bases align to TRBD1. V lost 5 bases to trimming and J lost 2 bases; unmatched junction nucleotides: 2. This CDR3 comprises 12 residues. Germline V gives CDR1 DFQATT, CDR2 SNEGSKA (reference sequence). The CDR3 DNA follows: TGCAGTGCTCCGGGACAGCAAGAGACCCAGTACTTC. It specifies CSAPGQQETQYF.

The chain is built from TRBV15 and TRBJ1-6; TRBD1 might be the D (5 bases). V was clipped by 0 bases and J by 6 bases, with 12 bases between them. The CDR3 has 16 amino acids. Germline values: CDR1 LNHNV, CDR2 YYDKDF (reference sequence). DNA for the CDR3: TGTGCCACCAGCAGAGATCCAACCGGGGGTAATTCACCCCTCCACTTT. This codes for CATSRDPTGGNSPLHF.

As regards this clonotype: A clone one base away is much larger, so this may be a read error. The chain links TRBV7-2 to TRBJ2-3, with 8 bases that match TRBD1. The CDR3 totals 15 residues. Germline CDR1 is SGHTA and CDR2 is FQGNSA. CDR3 sequence: CANSKVQGVTDTQYF. The CDR3 DNA reads as TGTGCCAACAGCAAAGTACAGGGGGTCACAGATACGCAGTATTTT.

This clonotype appeared once. CDR3 sequence (DNA): TGTGCCACCAGCAAAGTAGCGGGACTAACAGATACGCAGTATTTT. Translation: CATSKVAGLTDTQYF. The chain joins TRBV15 to TRBJ2-3, with TRBD2 matching over 8 bases. The ends lost 4 bases at V and 3 bases at J; junction bases unmatched: 6. The CDR3 is 15 residues long. Germline values: CDR1 LNHNV, CDR2 YYDKDF (reference sequence).

The chain combines TRBV7-8 with TRBJ2-7; TRBD1 matches 7 bases. The DNA end is a closer match to TRBJ2-5, so the J assignment may be wrong. This CDR3 is 15 amino acids long. CDR1 and CDR2 from the germline V gene are SGHVS and FQNEAQ. The CDR3 spells CASSPTATGFQTQYF. As DNA, the CDR3 is TGTGCCAGCAGCCCTACCGCGACAGGGTTTCAGACCCAGTACTTC.